One and the same sample provided the 3 T cell receptor beta chains below, sequenced in a study of cytomegalovirus exposure and HLA in healthy donors. 60 Vbeta and 13 Jbeta primers were used in PCR. The data were produced by immunoSEQ multiplex PCR, yet TCRdb's version contains in-frame clones alone and is incomplete. The data contain about 100,000 clones, around 76% of them seen just once; the ten biggest clones take up 7.1%. The sample consisted of PBMCs. Receptors were obtained from a man in his forties in good health and CMV-seropositive.

In its sample, this clone was seen once. The rearrangement links TRBV5-8 to TRBJ1-4, with TRBD1 as a possible D gene (6 bases). Looked up from germline, CDR1 is SGHTS and CDR2 is YDEGEE. Trimming cost V 1 base and J 6 bases, with 13 bases left between them. The CDR3 sequence is 15 residues long. CDR3 loop: CASSLLGAGDEKLFF. The CDR3 coding sequence is TGTGCCAGCAGCTTGCTCGGGGCAGGGGATGAAAAACTGTTTTTT.

The V and J genes are TRBV7-2 and TRBJ2-7; 8 positions match TRBD1. From germline, CDR1 is SGHTA and CDR2 FQGNSA. CDR3 length: 14 residues. Trimming took 3 bases from V and 4 from J; bases not matched to a gene: 5. The CDR3 sequence is CASSFRTGRYEQYF. The CDR3 DNA reads as TGTGCCAGCAGCTTCAGGACAGGGAGGTACGAGCAGTACTTC.

The chain couples TRBV4-2 to TRBJ2-7; 9 bases are shared with TRBD1. This CDR3 is built from 15 residues. J lost 2 bases, V lost 0 bases, and 2 bases had no gene match. Germline assignment: CDR1 LGHNA and CDR2 YNFKEQ. CDR3 amino acids: CASSQDRQGAYEQYF. The CDR3 nucleotides are TGTGCCAGCAGCCAAGATCGACAGGGGGCCTACGAGCAGTACTTC.